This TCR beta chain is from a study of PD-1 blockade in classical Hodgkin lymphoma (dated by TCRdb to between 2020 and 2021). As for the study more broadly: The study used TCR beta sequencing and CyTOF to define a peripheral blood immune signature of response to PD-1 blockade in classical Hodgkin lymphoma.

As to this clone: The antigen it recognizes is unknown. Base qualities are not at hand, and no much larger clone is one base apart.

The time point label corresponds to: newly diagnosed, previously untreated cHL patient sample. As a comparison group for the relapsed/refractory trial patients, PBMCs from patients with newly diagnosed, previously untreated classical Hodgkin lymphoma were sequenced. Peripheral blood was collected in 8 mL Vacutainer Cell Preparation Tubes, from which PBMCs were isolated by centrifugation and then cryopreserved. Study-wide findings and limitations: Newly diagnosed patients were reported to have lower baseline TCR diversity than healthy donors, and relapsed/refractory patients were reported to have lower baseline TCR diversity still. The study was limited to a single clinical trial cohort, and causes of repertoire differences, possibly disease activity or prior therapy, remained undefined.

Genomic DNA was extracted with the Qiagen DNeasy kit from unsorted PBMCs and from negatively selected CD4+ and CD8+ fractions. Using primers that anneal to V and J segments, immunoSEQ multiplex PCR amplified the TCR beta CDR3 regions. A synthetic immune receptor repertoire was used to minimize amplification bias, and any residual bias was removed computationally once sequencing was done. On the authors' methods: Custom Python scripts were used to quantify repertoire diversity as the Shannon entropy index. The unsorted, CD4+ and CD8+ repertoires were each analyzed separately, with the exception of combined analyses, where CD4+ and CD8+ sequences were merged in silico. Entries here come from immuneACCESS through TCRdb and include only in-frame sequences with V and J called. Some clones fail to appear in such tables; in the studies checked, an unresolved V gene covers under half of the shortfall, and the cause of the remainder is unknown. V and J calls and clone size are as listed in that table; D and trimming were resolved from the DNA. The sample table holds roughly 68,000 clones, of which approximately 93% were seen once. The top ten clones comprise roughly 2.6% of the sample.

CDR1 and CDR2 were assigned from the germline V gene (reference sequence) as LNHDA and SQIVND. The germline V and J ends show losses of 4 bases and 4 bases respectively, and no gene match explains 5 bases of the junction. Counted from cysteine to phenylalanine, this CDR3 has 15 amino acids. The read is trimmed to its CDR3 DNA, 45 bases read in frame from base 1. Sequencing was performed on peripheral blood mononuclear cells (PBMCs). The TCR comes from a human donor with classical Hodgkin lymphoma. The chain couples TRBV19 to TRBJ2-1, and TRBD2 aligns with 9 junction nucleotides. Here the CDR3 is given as CASSKERGVYNEQFF. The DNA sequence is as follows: TGTGCCAGTAGTAAAGAGCGGGGGGTGTACAATGAGCAGTTCTTC.